The 29 T cell receptor beta chains presented below share a single source sample, sequenced in a study of T-cell reconstitution after alpha-beta-depleted transplantation in children. Unique molecular identifiers were used to barcode this TCRbeta library. TCRdb processed the PCR reads anew with MiXCR; each CDR3 protein has one entry. This table has fewer than 550,000 distinct CDR3 sequences, 8% to 11% appearing once. This material consisted of PBMCs, taken before TCRalphabeta/CD19-depleted stem cell transplant. The source is a child under 10 years old with inherited bone marrow failure, due to receive a stem cell transplant.

This clonotype has at least ten counts. This rearrangement joins TRBV10-3 to TRBJ2-3; 7 nucleotides align to TRBD2. Trimming cost V 0 bases and J 3 bases; bases outside gene matches: 6. Germline CDR1 ENHRY, CDR2 SYGVKD. The CDR3 loop spans 16 amino acids. The CDR3 nucleotides are TGTGCCATCAGTGAGTCCCTCCAGGGAGGGACAGATACGCAGTATTTT. This codes for CAISESLQGGTDTQYF.

This clonotype is a singleton in its sample. A read error is possible here, since a much larger clone lies one base away. The chain uses TRBV4-3 and TRBJ1-4, with D hard to call. This CDR3 is built from 15 residues. Germline assignment: CDR1 LGHNA and CDR2 YSLEER. V was trimmed by 0 bases and J by 5 bases, leaving 10 bases between them. The CDR3 spells CASSQDGPLNEKLFF. The CDR3 nucleotides are TGCGCCAGCAGCCAAGATGGGCCACTGAATGAAAAACTGTTTTTT.

The chain links TRBV19 to TRBJ2-4, with 7 bases that match TRBD2. Looked up from germline, CDR1 is LNHDA and CDR2 is SQIVND (reference sequence). V dropped 5 bases and J dropped 4; count of bases not matched to a gene: 11. The CDR3 length is 16 residues. The CDR3 protein is CASSPITGSGKNIQYF. The DNA for the CDR3 is TGTGCCAGTAGTCCGATTACGGGTAGCGGGAAAAACATTCAGTACTTC. Supplemented by reference TRBV19 and TRBJ2-4, the full variable domain reads DGGITQSPKYLFRKEGQNVTLSCEQNLNHDAMYWYRQDPGQGLRLIYYSQIVNDFQKGDIAEGYSVSREKKESFPLTVTSAQKNPTAFYLCASSPITGSGKNIQYFGAGTRLSVL.

This clonotype was observed many times. The rearrangement links TRBV30 to TRBJ2-1; D is unclear. The V and J ends lost 1 base and 13 bases respectively, with 8 bases between them. Germline CDR1 and CDR2: GTSNPN and SVGIG (reference sequence). CDR3 length equals 10 residues. The CDR3 sequence is CAWSGTSQFF. Here the CDR3 DNA reads TGTGCCTGGAGTGGCACATCACAGTTCTTC. Together with reference TRBV30 and TRBJ2-1, the CDR3 gives the full variable domain: SQTIHQWPATLVQPVGSPLSLECTVEGTSNPNLYWYRQAAGRGLQLLFYSVGIGQISSEVPQNLSASRPQDRQFILSSKKLLLSDSGFYLCAWSGTSQFFGPGTRLTVL.

This chain connects TRBV20-1 to TRBJ2-7, with 7 bases lining up with TRBD2. The germline CDR1 and CDR2 sequences are DFQATT and SNEGSKA (reference sequence). The CDR3 loop spans 13 amino acids. V dropped 4 bases and J dropped 1; count of bases not matched to a gene: 4. In DNA form, the CDR3 reads TGCAGTGCTAATCGGGAGGAGTCCTACGAGCAGTACTTC. Encoded protein: CSANREESYEQYF.

This clonotype was counted only a few times. This rearrangement joins TRBV12-3 or TRBV12-4 to TRBJ2-2; D is perhaps TRBD1 (6 bases). V was trimmed by 7 bases and J by 7 bases, leaving 13 bases between them. The CDR3 length is 13 residues. As DNA, the CDR3 is TGTGCCAGCACTCGACAGGATATCGGGGAGCTGTTTTTT. Amino acids: CASTRQDIGELFF.

This clonotype was counted ten times or more. V gene TRBV20-1 combines with J gene TRBJ2-1; either TRBD1 or TRBD2 may supply D (6 bases each). Germline CDR1 reads DFQATT; CDR2 reads SNEGSKA (reference sequence). The CDR3 is made up of 13 amino acids. Trimming removed 2 bases from V and 7 bases from J, with 12 bases in between. CDR3 bases: TGCAGTGCTAGAAGGGGGGTGTTGAATGAGCAGTTCTTC. Translation: CSARRGVLNEQFF.

This clonotype was recorded at least ten times. This chain joins TRBV20-1 and TRBJ2-1; D is uncertain. This CDR3 is built from 13 residues. Germline V gene sequence: CDR1 DFQATT, CDR2 SNEGSKA (reference sequence). Trimming shortened V by 5 bases and J by 6 bases, and 14 bases separated the two germline ends. CDR3 sequence: CSAFPLDRNEQFF. CDR3 bases: TGCAGTGCTTTTCCCCTAGACCGCAATGAGCAGTTCTTC.

In this sample, this clonotype turned up many times. The V call is TRBV7-9, the J call TRBJ2-3; TRBD2 matches at 12 bases. The length of the CDR3 is 17 residues. Germline assignment: CDR1 SEHNR and CDR2 FQNEAQ (reference sequence). Losses at the gene ends were 4 bases for V and 2 bases for J; bases not matched to a gene: 7. Here the CDR3 DNA reads TGTGCCAGCAGCTCCCGACTAGCGGGAGCCCACACAGATACGCAGTATTTT. Translating gives CASSSRLAGAHTDTQYF.

This clonotype showed up many times. This CDR3 is CSVEGAGRQYF. CDR3 bases: TGCAGCGTTGAAGGTGCAGGACGCCAGTACTTC. The chain uses TRBV29-1 and TRBJ2-7, with D unresolved. Between the trimmed V and J ends, which lost 1 base and 10 bases, there was a span of 11 bases. CDR3 length: 11 amino acids. Looked up from germline, CDR1 is SQVTM and CDR2 is ANQGSEA.

On this clonotype itself: A much more abundant neighbour one base away suggests this may be a read error. The chain links TRBV29-1 to TRBJ1-1; 8 bases fit TRBD1. Germline-derived CDR1 and CDR2 are SQVTM and ANQGSEA. With V trimmed by 3 bases and J by 2 bases, 11 bases remained unmatched. The CDR3 loop spans 16 amino acids. The CDR3 sequence: CSVDSGTGYINTEAFF. The CDR3 DNA sequence: TGCAGCGTTGACTCCGGGACAGGTTACATTAACACTGAAGCTTTCTTT.

This clonotype was counted at least ten times. The V gene is TRBV5-1, the J gene TRBJ1-1, with TRBD1 identical over 7 bases. In germline, CDR1 is SGHRS, CDR2 YFSETQ. CDR3 length: 16 amino acids. V was clipped by 1 base and J by 4 bases; unmatched bases: 10. The CDR3 is CASSLKQGWAATEAFF. The DNA for the CDR3 is TGCGCCAGCAGCTTGAAACAGGGGTGGGCAGCCACTGAAGCTTTCTTT.

A note on this clonotype: A read error may explain this, as a much larger clone is one base away. The CDR3 bases are TGTGCCGCCAGCAGACCCGGGACAGGGTACTCCAATGAGCAGTTCTTC. Translating it yields CAASRPGTGYSNEQFF. This chain connects TRBV15 to TRBJ2-1, with 9 bases fitting TRBD1. The CDR3 totals 16 residues. The germline V gene has CDR1 LNHNV and CDR2 YYDKDF (reference sequence).

The chain carries TRBV30 and TRBJ2-7; D is unresolved. CDR1 is GTSNPN and CDR2 is SVGIG in the germline V gene (reference sequence). Trimming pared 3 bases from V and 4 bases from J, leaving 10 bases between. CDR3 length: 12 amino acids. Here the CDR3 DNA reads TGTGCCTGGAGCAACCCTGCTTACGAGCAGTACTTC. The encoded protein is CAWSNPAYEQYF.

In the case of this clonotype: A read error may be the cause here, since a much bigger clone is one base away. The gene calls are TRBV11-2 and TRBJ2-5; 16 bases are shared with TRBD2. This CDR3 contains 19 residues. Germline loops: CDR1 SGHAT, CDR2 FQNNGV. CDR3 sequence reads: CAGSAEALGTSGRVETQYF. In nucleotides, the CDR3 is TGTGCCGGCAGCGCAGAAGCCCTTGGGACTAGCGGGAGGGTAGAGACCCAGTACTTC.

At least ten counts were recorded for this clonotype. This chain links TRBV5-1 with TRBJ2-5; 8 nucleotides line up with TRBD2. This CDR3 spans 16 amino acids. V lost 4 bases to trimming and J lost 5 bases; unmatched junction nucleotides: 13. Germline loops: CDR1 SGHRS, CDR2 YFSETQ. The CDR3 region is CASSPGTSGAGETQYF. Here the CDR3 DNA reads TGCGCCAGCAGCCCTGGGACTAGTGGGGCCGGGGAGACCCAGTACTTC.

This clonotype was recorded at least ten times. The rearrangement links TRBV29-1 to TRBJ1-2; D may be TRBD1 (5 bases). CDR3 length: 15 amino acids. Germline V gene data show CDR1 as SQVTM and CDR2 as ANQGSEA. V was shortened by 5 bases and J by 2 bases, with 18 bases between the two germline ends. CDR3 in DNA: TGCAGCGTTATACACCGCAGGGTCGGCAACTATGGCTACACCTTC. Translation: CSVIHRRVGNYGYTF.

In the case of this clonotype: A junction end diverges from the germline sequence, so it may reflect a read error. This chain links TRBV10-3 with TRBJ2-7, with no clear D. There are 14 residues in the CDR3. The V gene's germline CDR1 is ENHRY and CDR2 SYGVKD. The CDR3 nucleotides read TGTGCCATCAGTGGGGTGGAGTTCTCCGACGAGCAGTACTTC. Protein: CAISGVEFSDEQYF.

The table lists this clonotype with many counts. The V call is TRBV7-9, the J call TRBJ2-1, with TRBD2 identical over 7 bases. Germline-derived CDR1 and CDR2 are SEHNR and FQNEAQ (reference sequence). The CDR3 contains 13 residues. V lost 5 bases and J lost 7; bases outside the gene matches: 5. CDR3 sequence reads: CASSDGLVNEQFF. CDR3 coding DNA: TGTGCCAGCAGCGACGGACTAGTTAATGAGCAGTTCTTC. The full variable domain, with the rest looked up from reference TRBV7-9 and TRBJ2-1, is DTGVSQNPRHKITKRGQNVTFRCDPISEHNRLYWYRQTLGQGPEFLTYFQNEAQLEKSRLLSDRFSAERPKGSFSTLEIQRTEQGDSAMYLCASSDGLVNEQFFGPGTRLTVL.

This clonotype was picked up many times. The V gene is TRBV4-3, the J gene TRBJ2-2, with TRBD2 identical over 8 bases. Trimming cost V 3 bases and J 3 bases; bases outside gene matches: 6. Germline V gene data show CDR1 as LGHNA and CDR2 as YSLEER. The CDR3 extends over 16 amino acids. Here the CDR3 DNA reads TGCGCCAGCAGCCAGGAGGGACTAGAGGACACCGGGGAGCTGTTTTTT. Protein sequence: CASSQEGLEDTGELFF.

This clonotype appeared many times. The rearrangement joins TRBV18 to TRBJ1-5; a weak D match, TRBD1 (6 bases). Trimming pared 3 bases from V and 4 bases from J, leaving 10 bases between. CDR3 length equals 14 residues. CDR1 KGHSH and CDR2 LQKENI come from the germline V gene. As DNA, the CDR3 is TGTGCCAGCTCACCGGCAGGGGCGAATCAGCCCCAGCATTTT. Its translation: CASSPAGANQPQHF.

This clonotype was seen ten or more times. The chain recombines TRBV28 with TRBJ2-7, with 9 bases lining up with TRBD1. The CDR3 contains 16 residues. The ends lost 2 bases at V and 2 bases at J; junction bases unmatched: 7. Germline lookup yields CDR1 MDHEN and CDR2 SYDVKM. In DNA form, the CDR3 reads TGTGCCAGCAGTTTAACCGGGACAGGGAGGACCTACGAGCAGTACTTC. Encoded protein: CASSLTGTGRTYEQYF.

In this sample, this clonotype turned up many times. The chain links TRBV7-9 to TRBJ2-7; either TRBD1 or TRBD2 may supply D (6 bases each). Trimming shortened V by 1 base and J by 9 bases, and 13 bases separated the two germline ends. This CDR3 is 13 amino acids long. In germline, CDR1 is SEHNR, CDR2 FQNEAQ (reference sequence). The CDR3 coding sequence is TGTGCCAGCAGCTTAGACGGGGGCAGGGGGCAGTACTTC. It specifies CASSLDGGRGQYF.

The chain has TRBV7-2 and TRBJ1-2; 9 positions agree with TRBD1. V shed 4 bases and J 4 bases; nucleotides not matched to a gene: 10. Germline V gene lookup returns CDR1 SGHTA and CDR2 FQGNSA. The CDR3 is made up of 16 amino acids. The CDR3 DNA is TGTGCCAGCAGCTCCACCATTGGGACAGGGTTCTATGGCTACACCTTC. Amino acid sequence: CASSSTIGTGFYGYTF.

J is TRBJ2-7 and V is TRBV6-2 or TRBV6-3; D remains unclear. The CDR3 has 13 amino acids. Germline V lookup: CDR1 MNHEY, CDR2 SVGEGT. V lost 2 bases to trimming and J lost 3 bases, with 8 bases between them. The CDR3 nucleotides are TGTGCCAGCAGTTACGGCGACGGCTACGAGCAGTACTTC. This gives the protein CASSYGDGYEQYF.

The V call is TRBV19, the J call TRBJ2-1; D uncertain. Germline V lookup: CDR1 LNHDA, CDR2 SQIVND (reference sequence). CDR3 length equals 11 residues. Trimming took off 3 bases at V and 12 bases at J, with 9 bases between the two ends. The CDR3 spells CASSMGRAQFF. The CDR3 region has the DNA TGTGCCAGTAGTATGGGAAGAGCGCAGTTCTTC.

The chain couples TRBV5-1 to TRBJ2-1; unclear D gene. V was shortened by 0 bases and J by 5 bases, with 18 bases between the two germline ends. The CDR3 has 17 amino acids. From germline, CDR1 is SGHRS and CDR2 YFSETQ. The CDR3 spells CASSLAVLGLENNEQFF. The CDR3 DNA sequence: TGCGCCAGCAGCTTGGCCGTCTTAGGGCTGGAGAACAATGAGCAGTTCTTC.

This clonotype was detected a few times. The chain recombines TRBV5-4 with TRBJ2-7, with 7 positions matching TRBD2. The germline gives CDR1 SGHNT, CDR2 YYREEE (reference sequence). The V gene end was trimmed by 4 bases and the J gene end by 0 bases; junction bases not matched to a gene: 10. The CDR3 length is 16 residues. The DNA of the CDR3 is TGTGCCAGCAGCCTTGGCCCTAGCGGTGACTCCTACGAGCAGTACTTC. It encodes CASSLGPSGDSYEQYF.

On this clonotype itself: A much larger clonotype is one base distant, so this may be a read error. Lacking the conserved final phenylalanine or tryptophan, this CDR3 likely reflects a read error. The chain uses TRBV27 and TRBJ2-7; a possible D gene is TRBD2 (5 bases). Germline-derived CDR1 and CDR2 are MNHEY and SMNVEV (reference sequence). This CDR3 region has 15 residues. V was clipped by 5 bases and J by 1 base, with 15 bases between them. CDR3 DNA sequence: TGTGCCAGCAGTCCCACAGCGGACGGATCCTACGAGCAGTACCTC. Protein product: CASSPTADGSYEQYL.